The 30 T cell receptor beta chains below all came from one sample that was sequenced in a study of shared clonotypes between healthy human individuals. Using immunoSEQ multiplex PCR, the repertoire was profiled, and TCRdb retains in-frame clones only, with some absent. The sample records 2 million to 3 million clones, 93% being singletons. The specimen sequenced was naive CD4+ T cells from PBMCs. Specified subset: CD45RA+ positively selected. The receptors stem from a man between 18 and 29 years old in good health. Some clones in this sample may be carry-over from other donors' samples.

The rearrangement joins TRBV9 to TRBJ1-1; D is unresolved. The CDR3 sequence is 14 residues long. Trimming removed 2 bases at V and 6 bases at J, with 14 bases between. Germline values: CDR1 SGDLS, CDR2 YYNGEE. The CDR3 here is CASSVSSLGSEAFF. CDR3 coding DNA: TGTGCCAGCAGCGTTAGCTCCTTGGGCTCTGAAGCTTTCTTT.

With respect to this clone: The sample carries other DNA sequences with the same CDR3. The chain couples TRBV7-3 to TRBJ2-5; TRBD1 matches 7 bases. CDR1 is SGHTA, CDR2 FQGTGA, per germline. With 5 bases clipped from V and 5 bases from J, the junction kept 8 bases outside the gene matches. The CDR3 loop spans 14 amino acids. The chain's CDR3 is CASSPGGIRETQYF. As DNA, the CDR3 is TGTGCCAGCAGCCCAGGGGGTATTAGGGAGACCCAGTACTTC.

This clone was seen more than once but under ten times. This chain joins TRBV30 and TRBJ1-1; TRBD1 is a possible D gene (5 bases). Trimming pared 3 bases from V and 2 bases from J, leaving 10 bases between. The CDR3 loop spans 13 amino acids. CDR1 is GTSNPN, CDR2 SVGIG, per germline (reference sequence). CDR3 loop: CAWSPGPNTEAFF. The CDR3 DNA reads TGTGCCTGGAGCCCGGGACCAAACACTGAAGCTTTCTTT.

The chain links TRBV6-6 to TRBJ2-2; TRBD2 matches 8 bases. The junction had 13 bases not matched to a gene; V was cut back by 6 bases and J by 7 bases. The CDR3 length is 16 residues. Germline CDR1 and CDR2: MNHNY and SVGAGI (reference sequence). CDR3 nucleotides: TGTGCCAGCAGCCCGGGGGGGAGGAGGTATGACGGGGAGCTGTTTTTT. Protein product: CASSPGGRRYDGELFF.

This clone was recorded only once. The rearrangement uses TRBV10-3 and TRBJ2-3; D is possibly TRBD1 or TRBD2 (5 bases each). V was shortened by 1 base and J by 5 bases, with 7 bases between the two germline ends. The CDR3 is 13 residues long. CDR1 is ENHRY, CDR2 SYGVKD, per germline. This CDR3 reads CAISELGEDTQYF. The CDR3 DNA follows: TGTGCCATCAGTGAGTTGGGGGAAGATACGCAGTATTTT.

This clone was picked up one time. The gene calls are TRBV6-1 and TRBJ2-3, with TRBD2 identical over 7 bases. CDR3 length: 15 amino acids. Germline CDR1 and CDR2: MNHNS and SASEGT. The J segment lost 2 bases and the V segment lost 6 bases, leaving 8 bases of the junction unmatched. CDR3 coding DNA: TGTGCCAGCAGCCGACTAGCCCCAGACACAGATACGCAGTATTTT. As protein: CASSRLAPDTDTQYF.

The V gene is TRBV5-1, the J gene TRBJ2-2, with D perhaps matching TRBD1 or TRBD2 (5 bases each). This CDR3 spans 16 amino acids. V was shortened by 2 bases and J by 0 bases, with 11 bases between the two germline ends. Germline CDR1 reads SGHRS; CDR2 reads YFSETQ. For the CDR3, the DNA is TGCGCCAGCAGCTTCCGGGGCCGGACGAACACCGGGGAGCTGTTTTTT. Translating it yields CASSFRGRTNTGELFF. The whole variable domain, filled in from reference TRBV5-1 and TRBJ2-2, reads KAGVTQTPRYLIKTRGQQVTLSCSPISGHRSVSWYQQTPGQGLQFLFEYFSETQRNKGNFPGRFSGRQFSNSRSEMNVSTLELGDSALYLCASSFRGRTNTGELFFGEGSRLTVL.

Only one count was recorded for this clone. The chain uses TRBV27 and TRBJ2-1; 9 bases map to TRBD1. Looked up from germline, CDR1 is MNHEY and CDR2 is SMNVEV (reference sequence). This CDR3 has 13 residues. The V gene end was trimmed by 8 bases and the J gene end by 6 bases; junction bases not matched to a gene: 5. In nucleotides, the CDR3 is TGTGCCAGCCGCCGGGACAGGGTCAATGAGCAGTTCTTC. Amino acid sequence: CASRRDRVNEQFF.

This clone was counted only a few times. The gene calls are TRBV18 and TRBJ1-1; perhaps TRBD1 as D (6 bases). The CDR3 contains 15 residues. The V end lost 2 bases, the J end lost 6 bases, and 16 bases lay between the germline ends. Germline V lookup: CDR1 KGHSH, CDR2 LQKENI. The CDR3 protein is CASSPSYRGLAEAFF. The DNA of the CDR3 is TGTGCCAGCTCACCAAGTTATCGGGGGCTGGCTGAAGCTTTCTTT.

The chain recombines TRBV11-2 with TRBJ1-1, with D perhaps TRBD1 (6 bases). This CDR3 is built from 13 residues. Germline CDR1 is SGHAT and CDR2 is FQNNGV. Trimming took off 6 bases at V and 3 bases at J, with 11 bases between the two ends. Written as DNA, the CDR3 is TGTGCCAGCAGTCTTACAGGGTACACTGAAGCTTTCTTT. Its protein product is CASSLTGYTEAFF.

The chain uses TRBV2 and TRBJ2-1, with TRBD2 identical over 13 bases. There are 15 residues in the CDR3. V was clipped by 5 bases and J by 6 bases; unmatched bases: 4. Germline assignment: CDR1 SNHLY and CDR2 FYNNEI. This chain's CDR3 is CASSYGLAGANEQFF. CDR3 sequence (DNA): TGTGCCAGCAGTTACGGACTAGCGGGAGCCAATGAGCAGTTCTTC.

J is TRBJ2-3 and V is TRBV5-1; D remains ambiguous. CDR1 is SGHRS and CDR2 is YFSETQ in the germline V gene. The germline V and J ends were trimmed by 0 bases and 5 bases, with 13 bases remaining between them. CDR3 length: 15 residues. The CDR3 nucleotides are TGCGCCAGCAGCTTGGCCATCCCCGGCGTAGATACGCAGTATTTT. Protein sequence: CASSLAIPGVDTQYF.

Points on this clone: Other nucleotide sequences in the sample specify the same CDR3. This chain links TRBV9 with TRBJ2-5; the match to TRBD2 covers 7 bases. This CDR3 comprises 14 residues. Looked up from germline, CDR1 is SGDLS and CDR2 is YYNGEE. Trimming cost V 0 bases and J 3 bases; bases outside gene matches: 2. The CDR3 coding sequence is TGTGCCAGCAGCGTAGGACTAGCCGAAGAGACCCAGTACTTC. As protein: CASSVGLAEETQYF.

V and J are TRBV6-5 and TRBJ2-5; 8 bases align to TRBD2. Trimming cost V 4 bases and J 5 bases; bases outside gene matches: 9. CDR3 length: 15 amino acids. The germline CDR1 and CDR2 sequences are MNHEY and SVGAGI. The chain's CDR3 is CASSSYGGGTETQYF. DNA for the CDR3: TGTGCCAGCAGTTCCTACGGGGGGGGCACGGAGACCCAGTACTTC.

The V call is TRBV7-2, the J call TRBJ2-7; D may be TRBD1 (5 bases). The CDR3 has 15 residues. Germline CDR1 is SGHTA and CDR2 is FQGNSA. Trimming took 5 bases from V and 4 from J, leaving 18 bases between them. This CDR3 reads CASSPRVGQGYEQYF. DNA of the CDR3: TGTGCCAGCAGCCCCAGGGTAGGGCAGGGTTACGAGCAGTACTTC.

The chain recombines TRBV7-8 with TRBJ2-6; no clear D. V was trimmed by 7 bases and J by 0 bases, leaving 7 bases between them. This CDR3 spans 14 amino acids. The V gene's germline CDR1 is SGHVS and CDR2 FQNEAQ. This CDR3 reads CASTTVSGANVLTF. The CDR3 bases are TGTGCCAGCACCACGGTCTCTGGGGCCAACGTCCTGACTTTC.

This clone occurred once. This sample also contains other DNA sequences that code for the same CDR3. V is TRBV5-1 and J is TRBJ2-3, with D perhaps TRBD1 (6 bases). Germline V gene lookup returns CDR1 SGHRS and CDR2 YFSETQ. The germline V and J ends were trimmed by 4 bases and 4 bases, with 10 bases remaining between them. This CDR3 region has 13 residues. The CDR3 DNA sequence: TGCGCCAGCAGCGAACAGGGAGCAGATACGCAGTATTTT. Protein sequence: CASSEQGADTQYF.

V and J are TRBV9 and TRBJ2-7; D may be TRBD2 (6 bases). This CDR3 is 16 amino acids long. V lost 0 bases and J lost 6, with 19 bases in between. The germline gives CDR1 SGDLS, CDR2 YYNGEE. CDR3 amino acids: CASSVGYGGPGGEQYF. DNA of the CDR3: TGTGCCAGCAGCGTAGGGTACGGGGGTCCAGGCGGCGAGCAGTACTTC. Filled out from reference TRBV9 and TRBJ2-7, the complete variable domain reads DSGVTQTPKHLITATGQRVTLRCSPRSGDLSVYWYQQSLDQGLQFLIQYYNGEERAKGNILERFSAQQFPDLHSELNLSSLELGDSALYFCASSVGYGGPGGEQYFGPGTRLTVT.

Written as DNA, the CDR3 is TGTGCCAGTAATACCGGGACAGGGTCGATTGGTTCGCGAGAGACCCAGTACTTC. It yields the protein CASNTGTGSIGSRETQYF. This sequence joins TRBV28 and TRBJ2-5; 9 bases fit TRBD1. V trimming: 9 bases; J trimming: 4 bases; junction bases outside the gene matches: 21. Germline V gene lookup returns CDR1 MDHEN and CDR2 SYDVKM. The CDR3 consists of 18 residues.

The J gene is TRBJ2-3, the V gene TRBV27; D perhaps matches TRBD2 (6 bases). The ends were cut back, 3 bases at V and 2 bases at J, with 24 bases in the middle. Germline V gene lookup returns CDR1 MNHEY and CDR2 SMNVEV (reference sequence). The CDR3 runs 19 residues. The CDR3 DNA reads TGTGCCAGCAGTTTCTCCCCCGCGAGGGGCGGGACCCACACAGATACGCAGTATTTT. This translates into CASSFSPARGGTHTDTQYF.

The CDR3 coding sequence is TGTGCCAGCAGCGCCGGGACAAATCAGCCCCAGCATTTT. The encoded protein is CASSAGTNQPQHF. The chain is built from TRBV7-3 and TRBJ1-5, with D possibly being TRBD1 (6 bases). V lost 5 bases to trimming and J lost 4 bases, with 9 bases between them. Germline CDR1 is SGHTA and CDR2 is FQGTGA. The CDR3 is made up of 13 amino acids.

CDR3 in DNA: TGTGCCACCCCGGGACAGGGATCAGATACGCAGTATTTT. This encodes CATPGQGSDTQYF. The rearrangement uses TRBV28 and TRBJ2-3; 9 nucleotides match TRBD1. Germline V gives CDR1 MDHEN, CDR2 SYDVKM. The J segment lost 4 bases and the V segment lost 10 bases, leaving 6 bases of the junction unmatched. CDR3 size: 13 residues. The full variable domain, in which reference TRBV28 and TRBJ2-3 provide the parts outside the CDR3, is DVKVTQSSRYLVKRTGEKVFLECVQDMDHENMFWYRQDPGLGLRLIYFSYDVKMKEKGDIPEGYSVSREKKERFSLILESASTNQTSMYLCATPGQGSDTQYFGPGTRLTVL.

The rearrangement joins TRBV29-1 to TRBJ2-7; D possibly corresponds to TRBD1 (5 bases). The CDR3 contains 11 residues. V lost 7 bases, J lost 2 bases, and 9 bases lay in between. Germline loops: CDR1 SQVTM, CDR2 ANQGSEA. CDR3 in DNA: TGCAGCGCCCGACAGACCTACGAGCAGTACTTC. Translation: CSARQTYEQYF.

As DNA, the CDR3 is TGCAGCGGATCGGGTGAGGACCGAACCTACGAGCAGTACTTC. Amino acids: CSGSGEDRTYEQYF. V and J are TRBV29-1 and TRBJ2-7; no firm D call. This CDR3 comprises 14 residues. Trimming took 7 bases from V and 2 from J, leaving 18 bases between them. Per the germline V gene, CDR1 is SQVTM and CDR2 is ANQGSEA.

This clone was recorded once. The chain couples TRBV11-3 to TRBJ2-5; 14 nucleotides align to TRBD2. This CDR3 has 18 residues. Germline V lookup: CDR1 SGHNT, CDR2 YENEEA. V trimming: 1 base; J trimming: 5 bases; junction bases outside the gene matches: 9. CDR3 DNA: TGTGCCAGCAGCTTAGGGGGACTAGCGGGAGTCTACAGTGAGACCCAGTACTTC. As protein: CASSLGGLAGVYSETQYF.

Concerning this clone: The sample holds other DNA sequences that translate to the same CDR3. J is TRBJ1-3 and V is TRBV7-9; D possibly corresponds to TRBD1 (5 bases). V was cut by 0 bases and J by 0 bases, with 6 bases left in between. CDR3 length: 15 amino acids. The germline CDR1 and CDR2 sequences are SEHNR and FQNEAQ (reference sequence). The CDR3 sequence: CASSLAGTSGNTIYF. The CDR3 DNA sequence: TGTGCCAGCAGCTTAGCCGGGACCTCTGGAAACACCATATATTTT.

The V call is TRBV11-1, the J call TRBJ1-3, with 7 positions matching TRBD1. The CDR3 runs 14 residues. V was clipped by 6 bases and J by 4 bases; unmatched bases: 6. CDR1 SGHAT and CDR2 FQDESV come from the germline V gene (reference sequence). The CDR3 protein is CASRLDRRGNTIYF. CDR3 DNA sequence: TGTGCCAGCAGACTGGACAGGAGAGGAAACACCATATATTTT.

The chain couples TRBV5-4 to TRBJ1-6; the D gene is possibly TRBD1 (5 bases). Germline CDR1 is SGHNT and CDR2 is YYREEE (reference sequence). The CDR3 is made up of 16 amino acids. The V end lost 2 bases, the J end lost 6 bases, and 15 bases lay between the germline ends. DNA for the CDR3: TGTGCCAGCAGCTTCTCCCCCCTTAGGGGTAATTCACCCCTCCACTTT. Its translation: CASSFSPLRGNSPLHF.

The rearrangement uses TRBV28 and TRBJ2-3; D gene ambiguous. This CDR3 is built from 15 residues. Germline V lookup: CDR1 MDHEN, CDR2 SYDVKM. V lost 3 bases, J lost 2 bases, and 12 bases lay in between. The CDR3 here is CASSLYLQPTDTQYF. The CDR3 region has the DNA TGTGCCAGCAGTTTGTACCTCCAACCCACAGATACGCAGTATTTT.

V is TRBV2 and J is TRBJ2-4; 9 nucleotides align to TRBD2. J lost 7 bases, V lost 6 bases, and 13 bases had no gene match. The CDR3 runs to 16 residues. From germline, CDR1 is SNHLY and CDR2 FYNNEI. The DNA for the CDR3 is TGTGCCAGCAGGGGTCGAGGGCTAGCGGGATTCAACATTCAGTACTTC. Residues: CASRGRGLAGFNIQYF.